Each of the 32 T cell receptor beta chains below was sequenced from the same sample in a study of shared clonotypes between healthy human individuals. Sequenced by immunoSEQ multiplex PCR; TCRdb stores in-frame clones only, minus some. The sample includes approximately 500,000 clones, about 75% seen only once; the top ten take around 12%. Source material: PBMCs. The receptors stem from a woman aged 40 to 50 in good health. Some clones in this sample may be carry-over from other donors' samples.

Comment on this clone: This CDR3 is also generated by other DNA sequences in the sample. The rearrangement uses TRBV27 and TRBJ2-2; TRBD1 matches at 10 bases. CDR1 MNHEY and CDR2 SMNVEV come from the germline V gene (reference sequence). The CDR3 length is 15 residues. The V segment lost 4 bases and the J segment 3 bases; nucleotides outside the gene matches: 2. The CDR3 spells CASSSDRGDTGELFF. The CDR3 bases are TGTGCCAGCAGTTCGGACAGGGGGGACACCGGGGAGCTGTTTTTT.

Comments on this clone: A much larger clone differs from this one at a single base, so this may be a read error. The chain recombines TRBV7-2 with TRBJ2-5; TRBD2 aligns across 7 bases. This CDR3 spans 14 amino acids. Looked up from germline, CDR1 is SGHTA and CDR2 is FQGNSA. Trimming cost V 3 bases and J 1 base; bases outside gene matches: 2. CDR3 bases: TGTGCCAGCAGCTTCGAGCGGGGCCAAGAGACCCAGTACTTC. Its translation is CASSFERGQETQYF.

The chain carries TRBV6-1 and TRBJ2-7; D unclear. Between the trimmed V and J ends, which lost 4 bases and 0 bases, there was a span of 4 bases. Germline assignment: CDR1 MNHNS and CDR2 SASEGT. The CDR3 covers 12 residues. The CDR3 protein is CASSALSYEQYF. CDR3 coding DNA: TGTGCCAGCAGTGCCCTCTCCTACGAGCAGTACTTC.

CDR3 loop: CATWGQGNYEQYF. DNA for the CDR3: TGTGCCACCTGGGGACAGGGGAACTACGAGCAGTACTTC. This sequence joins TRBV28 and TRBJ2-7; 10 bases match TRBD1. The CDR3 spans 13 residues. Germline-derived CDR1 and CDR2 are MDHEN and SYDVKM. The junction had 6 bases not matched to a gene; V was cut back by 10 bases and J by 3 bases.

The CDR3 DNA reads as TGTGCCAGCAGTCCCCGACTAGCGGGAGTCTACGAGCAGTACTTC. Its protein product is CASSPRLAGVYEQYF. The rearrangement uses TRBV28 and TRBJ2-7; 12 bases fit TRBD2. V gave up 5 bases and J gave up 3 bases; unmatched junction bases: 5. Germline V lookup: CDR1 MDHEN, CDR2 SYDVKM. The CDR3 spans 15 residues. Looking up the rest from reference TRBV28 and TRBJ2-7 gives the full variable domain: DVKVTQSSRYLVKRTGEKVFLECVQDMDHENMFWYRQDPGLGLRLIYFSYDVKMKEKGDIPEGYSVSREKKERFSLILESASTNQTSMYLCASSPRLAGVYEQYFGPGTRLTVT.

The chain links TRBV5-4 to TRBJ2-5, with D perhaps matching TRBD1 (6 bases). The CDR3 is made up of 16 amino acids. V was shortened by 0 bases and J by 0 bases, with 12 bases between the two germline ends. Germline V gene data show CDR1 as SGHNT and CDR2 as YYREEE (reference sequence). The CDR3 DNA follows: TGTGCCAGCAGCTTGGTGACCGGGACAAACCAAGAGACCCAGTACTTC. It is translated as CASSLVTGTNQETQYF.

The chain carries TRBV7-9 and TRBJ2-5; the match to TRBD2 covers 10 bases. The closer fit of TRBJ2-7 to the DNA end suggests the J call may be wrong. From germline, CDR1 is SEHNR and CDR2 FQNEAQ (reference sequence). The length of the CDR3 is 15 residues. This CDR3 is CASSFSGRPTYEQYF. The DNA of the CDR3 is TGTGCCAGCAGCTTTAGCGGGAGGCCCACCTACGAGCAGTACTTC.

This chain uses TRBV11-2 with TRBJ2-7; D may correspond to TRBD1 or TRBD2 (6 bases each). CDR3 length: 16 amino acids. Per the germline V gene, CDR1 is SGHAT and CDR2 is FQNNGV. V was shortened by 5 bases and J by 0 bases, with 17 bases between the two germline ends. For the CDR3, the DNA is TGTGCCAGCAGCCCGACGTGGGGGGCTAGCTCCTACGAGCAGTACTTC. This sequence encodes CASSPTWGASSYEQYF.

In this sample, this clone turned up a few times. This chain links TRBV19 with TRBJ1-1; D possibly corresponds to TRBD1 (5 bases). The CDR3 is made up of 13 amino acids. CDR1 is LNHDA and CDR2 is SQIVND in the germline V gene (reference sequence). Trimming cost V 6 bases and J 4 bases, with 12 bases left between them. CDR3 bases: TGTGCCAGTAGATATCCGGGGGTCACTGAAGCTTTCTTT. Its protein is CASRYPGVTEAFF.

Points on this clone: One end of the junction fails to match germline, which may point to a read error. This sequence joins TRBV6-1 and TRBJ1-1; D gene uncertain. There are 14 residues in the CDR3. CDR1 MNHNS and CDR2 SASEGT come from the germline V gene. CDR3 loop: CASSRGSQNTEASF. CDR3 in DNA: TGTGCCAGCAGCCGTGGATCCCAGAACACTGAAGCTTCCTTT.

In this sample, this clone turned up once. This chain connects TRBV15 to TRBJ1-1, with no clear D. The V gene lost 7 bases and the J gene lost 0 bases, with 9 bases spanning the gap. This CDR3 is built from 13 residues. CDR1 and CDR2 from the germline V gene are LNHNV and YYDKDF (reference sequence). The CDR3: CATNKELNTEAFF. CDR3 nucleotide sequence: TGTGCCACCAATAAAGAGTTGAACACTGAAGCTTTCTTT.

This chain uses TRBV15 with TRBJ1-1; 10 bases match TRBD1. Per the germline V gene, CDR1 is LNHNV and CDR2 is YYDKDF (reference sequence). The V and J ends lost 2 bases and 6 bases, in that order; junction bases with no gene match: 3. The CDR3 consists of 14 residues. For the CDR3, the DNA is TGTGCCACCAGCAGATTTGGACAGGGGGCTGAAGCTTTCTTT. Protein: CATSRFGQGAEAFF.

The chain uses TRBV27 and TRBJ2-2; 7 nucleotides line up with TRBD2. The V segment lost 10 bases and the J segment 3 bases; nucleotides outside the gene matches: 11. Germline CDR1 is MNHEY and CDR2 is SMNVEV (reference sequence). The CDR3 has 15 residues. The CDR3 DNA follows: TGTGCCACCCAGCCGGCTAGCGGTTACACCGGGGAGCTGTTTTTT. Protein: CATQPASGYTGELFF.

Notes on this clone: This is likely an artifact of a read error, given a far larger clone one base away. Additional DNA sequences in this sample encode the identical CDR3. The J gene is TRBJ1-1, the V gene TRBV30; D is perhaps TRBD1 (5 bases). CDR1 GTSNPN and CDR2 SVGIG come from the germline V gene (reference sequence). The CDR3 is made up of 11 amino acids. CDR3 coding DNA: TGTGCCTGGGGGGCTGTGGCTGAAGCCTTCTTT. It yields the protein CAWGAVAEAFF.

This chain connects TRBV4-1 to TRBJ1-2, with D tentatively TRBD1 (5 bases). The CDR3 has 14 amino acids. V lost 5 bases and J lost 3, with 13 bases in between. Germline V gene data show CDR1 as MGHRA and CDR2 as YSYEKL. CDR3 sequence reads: CASSSVRGDYGYTF. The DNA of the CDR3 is TGCGCCAGCAGCTCGGTGCGGGGGGACTATGGCTACACCTTC.

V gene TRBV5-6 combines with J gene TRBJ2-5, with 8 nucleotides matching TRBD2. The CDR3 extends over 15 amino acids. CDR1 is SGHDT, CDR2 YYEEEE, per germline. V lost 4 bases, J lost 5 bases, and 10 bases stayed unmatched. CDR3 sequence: CASSNTGTRRETQYF. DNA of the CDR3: TGTGCCAGCAGCAACACCGGGACTAGACGTGAGACCCAGTACTTC.

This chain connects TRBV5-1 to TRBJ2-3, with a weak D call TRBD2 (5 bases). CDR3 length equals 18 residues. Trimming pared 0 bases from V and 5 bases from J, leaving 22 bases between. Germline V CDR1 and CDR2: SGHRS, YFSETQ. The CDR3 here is CASSLGLGTRGLVDTQYF. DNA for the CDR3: TGCGCCAGCAGCTTGGGGCTTGGAACTAGAGGGTTGGTAGATACGCAGTATTTT.

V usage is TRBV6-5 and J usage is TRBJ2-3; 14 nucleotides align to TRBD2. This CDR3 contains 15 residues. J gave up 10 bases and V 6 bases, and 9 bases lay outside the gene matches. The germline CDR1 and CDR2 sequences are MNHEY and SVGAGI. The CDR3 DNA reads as TGTGCCAGCAGCAGAGCGGGACTAGCGGGAGAGGCGCAGTATTTT. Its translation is CASSRAGLAGEAQYF.

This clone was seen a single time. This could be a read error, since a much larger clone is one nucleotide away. CDR3 nucleotide sequence: TGTGCCAGCAGTGACAGCGGGAGGGCCCCAGATACGCAGTATTTT. Its translation: CASSDSGRAPDTQYF. This chain connects TRBV25-1 to TRBJ2-3, with TRBD2 matching over 10 bases. The CDR3 totals 15 residues. V lost 3 bases to trimming and J lost 4 bases; unmatched junction nucleotides: 4. Germline CDR1 MGHDK, CDR2 SYGVNS. Combining the CDR3 with reference TRBV25-1 and TRBJ2-3 gives the whole variable domain EADIYQTPRYLVIGTGKKITLECSQTMGHDKMYWYQQDPGMELHLIHYSYGVNSTEKGDLSSESTVSRIRTEHFPLTLESARPSHTSQYLCASSDSGRAPDTQYFGPGTRLTVL.

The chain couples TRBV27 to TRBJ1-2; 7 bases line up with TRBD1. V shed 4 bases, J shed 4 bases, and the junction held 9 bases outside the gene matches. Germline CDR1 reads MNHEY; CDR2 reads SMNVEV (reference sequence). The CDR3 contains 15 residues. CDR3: CASSSSRGTVYGYTF. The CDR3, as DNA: TGTGCCAGCAGTTCTTCCAGGGGGACGGTCTATGGCTACACCTTC.

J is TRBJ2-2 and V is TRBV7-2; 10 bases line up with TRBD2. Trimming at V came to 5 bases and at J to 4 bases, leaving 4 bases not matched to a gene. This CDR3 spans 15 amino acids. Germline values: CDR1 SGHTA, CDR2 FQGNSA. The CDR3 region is CASSPSGRGTGELFF. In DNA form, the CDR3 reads TGTGCCAGCAGCCCCAGCGGGAGGGGCACCGGGGAGCTGTTTTTT.

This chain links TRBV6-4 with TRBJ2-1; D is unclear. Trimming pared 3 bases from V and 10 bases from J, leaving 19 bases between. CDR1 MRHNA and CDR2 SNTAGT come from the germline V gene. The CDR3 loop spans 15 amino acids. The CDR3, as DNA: TGTGCCAGCAGTGAAGGCCTCTCTGGGTCGCAGGAGCAGTTCTTC. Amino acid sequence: CASSEGLSGSQEQFF.

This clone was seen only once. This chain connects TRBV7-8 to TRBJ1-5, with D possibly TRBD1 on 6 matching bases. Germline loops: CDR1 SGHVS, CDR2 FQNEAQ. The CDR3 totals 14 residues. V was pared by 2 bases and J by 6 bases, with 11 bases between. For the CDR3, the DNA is TGTGCCAGCAGCTTAAACAGGGTGGCTCAGCCCCAGCATTTT. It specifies CASSLNRVAQPQHF.

The DNA of the CDR3 is TGTGCCAGCAGCTTAGGGGGGACTGCTTTTTTGGGAGTCTATGGCTACACCTTC. The encoded protein is CASSLGGTAFLGVYGYTF. The gene calls are TRBV7-2 and TRBJ1-2; tentatively, D is TRBD1 (5 bases). This CDR3 comprises 18 residues. Germline assignment: CDR1 SGHTA and CDR2 FQGNSA. V lost 1 base to trimming and J lost 4 bases, with 22 bases between them.

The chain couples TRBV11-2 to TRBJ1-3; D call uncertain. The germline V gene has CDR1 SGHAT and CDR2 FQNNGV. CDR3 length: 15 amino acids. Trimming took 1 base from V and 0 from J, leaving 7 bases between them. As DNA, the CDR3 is TGTGCCAGCAGCTTAGGACACCTCTCTGGAAACACCATATATTTT. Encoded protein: CASSLGHLSGNTIYF.

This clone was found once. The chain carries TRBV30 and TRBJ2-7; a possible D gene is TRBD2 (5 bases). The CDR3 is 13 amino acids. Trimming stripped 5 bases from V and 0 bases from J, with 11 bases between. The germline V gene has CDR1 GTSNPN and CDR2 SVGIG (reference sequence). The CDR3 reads CAWRGLSSYEQYF. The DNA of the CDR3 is TGTGCCTGGCGAGGACTCAGCTCCTACGAGCAGTACTTC.

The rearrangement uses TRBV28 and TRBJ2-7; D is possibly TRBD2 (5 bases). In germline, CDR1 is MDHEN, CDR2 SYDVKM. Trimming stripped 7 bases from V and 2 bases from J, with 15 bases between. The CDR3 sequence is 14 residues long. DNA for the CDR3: TGTGCCAGCACTGGGTCAGCGGAGCCCTACGAGCAGTACTTC. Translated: CASTGSAEPYEQYF.

CDR3 nucleotide sequence: TGCACCAGCAGCCAAAGTCCGGGACAGGGCCGTCATCAGCCCCAGCATTTT. This encodes CTSSQSPGQGRHQPQHF. The V call is TRBV1, the J call TRBJ1-5; the DNA was not compared with TRBD1, the D call given in the table. TRBV1 is termed a pseudogene. The CDR3 covers 17 residues.

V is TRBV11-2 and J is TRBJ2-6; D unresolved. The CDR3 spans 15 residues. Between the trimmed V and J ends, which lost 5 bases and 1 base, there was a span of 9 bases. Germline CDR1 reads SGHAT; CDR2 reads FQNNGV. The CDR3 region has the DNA TGTGCCAGCAGCCCCCCACGGTCTGGGGCCAACGTCCTGACTTTC. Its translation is CASSPPRSGANVLTF.

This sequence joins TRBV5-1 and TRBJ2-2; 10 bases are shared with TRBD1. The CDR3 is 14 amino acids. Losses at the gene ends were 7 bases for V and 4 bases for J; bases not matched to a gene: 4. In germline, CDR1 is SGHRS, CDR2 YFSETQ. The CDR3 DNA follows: TGCGCCAGCTGCTGGACAGGGGGCACCGGGGAGCTGTTTTTT. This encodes CASCWTGGTGELFF.

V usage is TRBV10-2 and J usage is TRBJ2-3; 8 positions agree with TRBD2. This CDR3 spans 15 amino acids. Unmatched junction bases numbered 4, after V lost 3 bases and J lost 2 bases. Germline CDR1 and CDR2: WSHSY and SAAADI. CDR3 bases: TGCGCCAGCAGTGAAGGCGGGAGGTTCACAGATACGCAGTATTTT. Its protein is CASSEGGRFTDTQYF.

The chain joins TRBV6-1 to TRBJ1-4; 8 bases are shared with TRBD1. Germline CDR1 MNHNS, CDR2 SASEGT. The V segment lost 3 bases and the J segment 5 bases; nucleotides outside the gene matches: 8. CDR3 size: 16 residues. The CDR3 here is CASSDRQGARNEKLFF. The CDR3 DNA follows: TGTGCCAGCAGTGATCGGCAGGGGGCTAGGAATGAAAAACTGTTTTTT.